This TCR beta chain was recorded in a study of T-cell memory formation after mild COVID-19. Whole-study findings and limits: The finding that pre-infection memory included some responding clones suggested that cross-reactive memory joined. Second-wave clones reaching peak frequency on day 37 lacked confirmed SARS-CoV-2 specificity.

The sample holds a few counts of this clonotype. The antigen is not known. There are 14 residues in the CDR3. Germline CDR1 reads LGHNA; CDR2 reads YSLEER. V lost 6 bases, J lost 4 bases, and 15 bases lay in between. TCRdb analysed the 5' RACE reads with MiXCR anew, one entry per CDR3 protein. This repertoire shows about 560,000 distinct CDR3 sequences, about a sixth found once; its top ten account for approximately 12%. V gene TRBV4-3 combines with J gene TRBJ1-2; possibly TRBD1 for D (5 bases). The receptor was isolated from an adult woman who had mild COVID-19 (a few samples of this study predate the infection). Cell type and time point are not known. Specimen: PBMCs or a T cell subset sorted from them (not recorded which). The CDR3 sequence is CASRPTDHAYGYTF. As DNA, the CDR3 is TGCGCCAGCAGGCCGACAGATCATGCCTATGGCTACACCTTC.